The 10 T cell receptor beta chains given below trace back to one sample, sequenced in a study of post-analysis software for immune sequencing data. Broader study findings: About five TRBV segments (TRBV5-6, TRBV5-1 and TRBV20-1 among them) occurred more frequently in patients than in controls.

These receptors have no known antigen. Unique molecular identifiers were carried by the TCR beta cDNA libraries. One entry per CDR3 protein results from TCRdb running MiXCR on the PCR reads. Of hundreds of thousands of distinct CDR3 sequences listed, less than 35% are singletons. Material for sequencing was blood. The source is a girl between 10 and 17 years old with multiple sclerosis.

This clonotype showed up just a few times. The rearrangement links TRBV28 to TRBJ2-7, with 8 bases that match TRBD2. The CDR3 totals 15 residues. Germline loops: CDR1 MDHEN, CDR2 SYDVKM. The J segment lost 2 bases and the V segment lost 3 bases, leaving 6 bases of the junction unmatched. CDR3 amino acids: CASSFLGTRTYEQYF. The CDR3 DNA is TGTGCCAGCAGTTTTTTGGGGACTAGAACCTACGAGCAGTACTTC.

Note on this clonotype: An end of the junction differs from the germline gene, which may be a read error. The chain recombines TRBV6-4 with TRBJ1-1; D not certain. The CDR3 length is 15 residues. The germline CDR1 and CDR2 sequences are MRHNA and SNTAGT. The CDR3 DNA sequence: TGTGCCAGCAGTGACTCTTACGGAGCGGGTACTGGAGCTTTCTTT. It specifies CASSDSYGAGTGAFF.

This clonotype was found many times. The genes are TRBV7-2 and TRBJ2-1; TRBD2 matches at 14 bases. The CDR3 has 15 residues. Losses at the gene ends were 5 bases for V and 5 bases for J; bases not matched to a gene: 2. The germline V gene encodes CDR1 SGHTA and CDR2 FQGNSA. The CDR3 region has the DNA TGTGCCAGCAGCCGGGGACTAGCGGGAGACAATGAGCAGTTCTTC. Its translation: CASSRGLAGDNEQFF.

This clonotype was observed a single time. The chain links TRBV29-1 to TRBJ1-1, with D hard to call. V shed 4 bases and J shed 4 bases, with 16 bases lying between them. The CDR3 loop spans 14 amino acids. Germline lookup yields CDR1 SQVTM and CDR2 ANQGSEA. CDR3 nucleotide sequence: TGCAGCGTTGTTGGCAGGCTGACGGGCACTGAAGCTTTCTTT. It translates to CSVVGRLTGTEAFF.

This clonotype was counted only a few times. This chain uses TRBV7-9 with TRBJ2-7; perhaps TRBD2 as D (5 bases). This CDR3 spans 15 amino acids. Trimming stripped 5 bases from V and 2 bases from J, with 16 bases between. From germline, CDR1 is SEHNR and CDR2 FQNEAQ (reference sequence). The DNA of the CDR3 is TGTGCCAGCAGCCCGGGGTTAGGGCGAGCCTACGAGCAGTACTTC. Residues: CASSPGLGRAYEQYF.

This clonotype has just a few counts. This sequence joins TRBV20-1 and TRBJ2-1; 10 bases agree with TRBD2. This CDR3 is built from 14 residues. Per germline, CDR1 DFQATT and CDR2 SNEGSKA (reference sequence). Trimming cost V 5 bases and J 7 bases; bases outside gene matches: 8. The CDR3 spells CSAPEAGGRNEQFF. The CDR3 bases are TGCAGTGCTCCGGAAGCGGGAGGGAGGAATGAGCAGTTCTTC.

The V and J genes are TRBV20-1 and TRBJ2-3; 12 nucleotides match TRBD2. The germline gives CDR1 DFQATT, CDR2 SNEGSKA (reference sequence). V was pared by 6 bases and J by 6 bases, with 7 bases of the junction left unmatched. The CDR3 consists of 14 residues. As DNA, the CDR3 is TGCAGTGCCAGACTAGCGGGGGCCCGCGATACGCAGTATTTT. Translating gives CSARLAGARDTQYF.

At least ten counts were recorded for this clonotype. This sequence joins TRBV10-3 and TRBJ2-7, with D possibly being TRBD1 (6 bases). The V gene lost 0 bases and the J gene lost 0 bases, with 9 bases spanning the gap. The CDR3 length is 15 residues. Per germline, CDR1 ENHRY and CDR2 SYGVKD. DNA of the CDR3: TGTGCCATCAGTGAGTCGAAGGGGGACTCCTACGAGCAGTACTTC. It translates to CAISESKGDSYEQYF.

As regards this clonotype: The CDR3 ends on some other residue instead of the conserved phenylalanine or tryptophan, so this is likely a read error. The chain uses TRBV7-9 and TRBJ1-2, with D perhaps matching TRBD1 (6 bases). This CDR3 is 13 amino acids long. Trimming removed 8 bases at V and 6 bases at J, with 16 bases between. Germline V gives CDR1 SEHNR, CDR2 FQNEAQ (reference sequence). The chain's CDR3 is CASEYRAGDGYTL. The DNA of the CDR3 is TGTGCCAGCGAATACAGGGCCGGGGATGGCTACACCCTC.

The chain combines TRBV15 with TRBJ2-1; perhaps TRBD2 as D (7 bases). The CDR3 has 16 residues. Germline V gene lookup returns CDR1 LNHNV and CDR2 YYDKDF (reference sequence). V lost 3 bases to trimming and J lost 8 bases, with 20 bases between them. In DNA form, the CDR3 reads TGTGCCACCAGCAGGGGAAGGGGGGGGCCTGGGGATGAGCAGTTCTTC. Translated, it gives CATSRGRGGPGDEQFF.